The next 20 T cell receptor beta chains were all read from a single sample in a study of blood T cell repertoires in COVID-19. This table comes from immunoSEQ multiplex PCR, and its TCRdb copy is limited to in-frame clones, with some not included. The sample includes 250,000 to 350,000 clones, 92% of them seen just once. The sample taken for sequencing was PBMCs or T cells enriched from blood (not recorded which). These receptors were taken from a woman aged 30 to 39 who had recovered from COVID-19.

V usage is TRBV2 and J usage is TRBJ1-6, with TRBD1 identical over 7 bases. The junction had 12 bases not matched to a gene; V was cut back by 7 bases and J by 9 bases. The CDR3 has 15 amino acids. Germline-derived CDR1 and CDR2 are SNHLY and FYNNEI. The chain's CDR3 is CASTPTGLGASPLHF. CDR3 nucleotide sequence: TGTGCCAGCACCCCGACAGGGTTGGGGGCTTCACCCCTCCACTTT. The variable domain in full, completed from reference TRBV2 and TRBJ1-6, reads EPEVTQTPSHQVTQMGQEVILRCVPISNHLYFYWYRQILGQKVEFLVSFYNNEISEKSEIFDDQFSVERPDGSNFTLKIRSTKLEDSAMYFCASTPTGLGASPLHFGNGTRLTVT.

The J gene is TRBJ2-7, the V gene TRBV7-2, with 14 bases matching TRBD2. V was clipped by 5 bases and J by 0 bases; unmatched bases: 3. This CDR3 is 16 amino acids long. Per germline, CDR1 SGHTA and CDR2 FQGNSA. The CDR3 region has the DNA TGTGCCAGCAGCCCGGGACTAGCGGGAGCCTCCTACGAGCAGTACTTC. As protein: CASSPGLAGASYEQYF.

In its sample, this clone was seen a few times. The chain joins TRBV7-6 to TRBJ2-7; 11 bases are shared with TRBD2. From germline, CDR1 is SGHVS and CDR2 FNYEAQ. CDR3 length: 15 amino acids. V shed 6 bases and J 3 bases; nucleotides not matched to a gene: 7. The CDR3, as DNA: TGTGCCAGCAGTCTTACTAGCGGGAGTAACTACGAGCAGTACTTC. Protein sequence: CASSLTSGSNYEQYF.

This sequence joins TRBV11-2 and TRBJ2-3; 9 bases match TRBD2. The CDR3 extends over 17 amino acids. Trimming cost V 1 base and J 0 bases; bases outside gene matches: 5. The V gene's germline CDR1 is SGHAT and CDR2 FQNNGV. In DNA, the CDR3 is TGTGCCAGCAGCTTAGGCTCCGGACTAGCGAGCACAGATACGCAGTATTTT. This translates into CASSLGSGLASTDTQYF.

V gene TRBV29-1 combines with J gene TRBJ2-7; 8 nucleotides align to TRBD1. The CDR3 spans 15 residues. Germline values: CDR1 SQVTM, CDR2 ANQGSEA. The ends lost 6 bases at V and 3 bases at J; junction bases unmatched: 13. CDR3 in amino acids: CSVDTYGQGGYEQYF. DNA for the CDR3: TGCAGCGTAGACACTTACGGACAGGGAGGCTACGAGCAGTACTTC.

In regard to this clone: Other DNA variants within this sample encode the same CDR3. The gene calls are TRBV4-1 and TRBJ2-7; 7 nucleotides line up with TRBD2. This CDR3 spans 13 amino acids. CDR1 and CDR2 from the germline V gene are MGHRA and YSYEKL. V dropped 3 bases and J dropped 2; count of bases not matched to a gene: 1. CDR3 bases: TGCGCCAGCAGCCAGGGACTACCCTACGAGCAGTACTTC. The encoded protein is CASSQGLPYEQYF.

This rearrangement joins TRBV27 to TRBJ2-2; D gene ambiguous. The germline gives CDR1 MNHEY, CDR2 SMNVEV (reference sequence). The germline V and J ends were trimmed by 5 bases and 4 bases, with 11 bases remaining between them. The length of the CDR3 is 14 residues. For the CDR3, the DNA is TGTGCCAGCAGTATACTTCCGGGCACCGGGGAGCTGTTTTTT. Translated: CASSILPGTGELFF.

The chain carries TRBV27 and TRBJ1-4; unclear D gene. Per the germline V gene, CDR1 is MNHEY and CDR2 is SMNVEV (reference sequence). The CDR3 has 15 residues. V shed 8 bases and J shed 3 bases, with 16 bases lying between them. Here the CDR3 reads CASSLTGNPNEKLFF. DNA for the CDR3: TGTGCCAGCTCCCTTACGGGAAACCCTAATGAAAAACTGTTTTTT.

V usage is TRBV9 and J usage is TRBJ1-3; maybe TRBD1 (5 bases). CDR3 length equals 16 residues. Looked up from germline, CDR1 is SGDLS and CDR2 is YYNGEE. V dropped 0 bases and J dropped 4 bases, with 14 bases sitting between them. The CDR3 DNA reads as TGTGCCAGCAGCGTAGGAGCCGGTGGACAAGGAAACACCATATATTTT. This translates into CASSVGAGGQGNTIYF.

Written as DNA, the CDR3 is TGTGCCATCAGGGCCCGGGAGGAGGGCTACACCTTC. Its translation is CAIRAREEGYTF. The V call is TRBV10-3, the J call TRBJ1-2; the D is unclear. Germline CDR1 reads ENHRY; CDR2 reads SYGVKD. The CDR3 runs 12 residues. With 6 bases removed from V and 8 bases from J, the gap between germline ends came to 13 bases.

The chain recombines TRBV5-4 with TRBJ2-7, with TRBD1 matching over 9 bases. Trimming took 4 bases from V and 4 from J; bases not matched to a gene: 9. The V gene's germline CDR1 is SGHNT and CDR2 YYREEE (reference sequence). CDR3 length: 15 amino acids. CDR3 sequence: CASSATPGQGYEQYF. For the CDR3, the DNA is TGTGCCAGCAGCGCGACCCCGGGACAGGGTTACGAGCAGTACTTC.

The chain joins TRBV2 to TRBJ2-7; no reliable D call. The CDR3 runs 13 residues. V was clipped by 6 bases and J by 4 bases, with 13 bases between them. Germline lookup yields CDR1 SNHLY and CDR2 FYNNEI. CDR3 protein: CASRQDTFYEQYF. The CDR3 DNA follows: TGTGCCAGCAGACAAGACACCTTTTACGAGCAGTACTTC.

CDR3 sequence reads: CASSSPRSASGFSTDTQYF. The DNA for the CDR3 is TGTGCCAGCAGTTCCCCCCGCTCGGCTAGCGGGTTTAGCACAGATACGCAGTATTTT. The V gene is TRBV28, the J gene TRBJ2-3, with 8 nucleotides matching TRBD2. The CDR3 extends over 19 amino acids. Germline CDR1 is MDHEN and CDR2 is SYDVKM. The ends lost 4 bases at V and 0 bases at J; junction bases unmatched: 15.

V and J are TRBV18 and TRBJ2-7; a weak D match, TRBD1 (6 bases). Germline V CDR1 and CDR2: KGHSH, LQKENI. The V and J ends lost 3 bases and 0 bases respectively, with 9 bases between them. The CDR3 length is 14 residues. DNA of the CDR3: TGTGCCAGCTCACCCGGACAGATCTCCTACGAGCAGTACTTC. This translates into CASSPGQISYEQYF.

The chain couples TRBV18 to TRBJ2-7; 7 bases match TRBD1. The V and J ends lost 4 bases and 0 bases, in that order; junction bases with no gene match: 6. The CDR3 length is 15 residues. The germline V gene has CDR1 KGHSH and CDR2 LQKENI. The DNA for the CDR3 is TGTGCCAGCTCACGGGACAGTTCGAGCTCCTACGAGCAGTACTTC. Translating gives CASSRDSSSSYEQYF.

V is TRBV28 and J is TRBJ1-6; D is unresolved. The V gene's germline CDR1 is MDHEN and CDR2 SYDVKM. The CDR3 extends over 14 amino acids. The V gene lost 4 bases and the J gene lost 7 bases, with 11 bases spanning the gap. CDR3 sequence reads: CASSSGVGNSPLHF. CDR3 DNA sequence: TGTGCCAGCAGTTCCGGGGTCGGCAATTCACCCCTCCACTTT.

The rearrangement links TRBV12-3 or TRBV12-4 to TRBJ1-1; D uncertain. The V end was cut by 1 base, the J end by 6 bases, with 9 bases between. The CDR3 consists of 13 residues. The CDR3 sequence is CASSLGPRSEAFF. The CDR3 nucleotides are TGTGCCAGCAGTTTAGGACCGCGGTCTGAAGCTTTCTTT.

The chain combines TRBV5-4 with TRBJ1-1, with 9 bases lining up with TRBD1. The CDR3 spans 14 residues. V trimming: 5 bases; J trimming: 10 bases; junction bases outside the gene matches: 12. CDR1 is SGHNT and CDR2 is YYREEE in the germline V gene (reference sequence). The CDR3, as DNA: TGTGCCAGCAGTCCACTTACACCGGGACAGGGAGCTTTCTTT. Protein product: CASSPLTPGQGAFF.

The rearrangement uses TRBV7-2 and TRBJ1-5; TRBD1 matches at 7 bases. V gave up 5 bases and J gave up 6 bases; unmatched junction bases: 10. CDR1 is SGHTA and CDR2 is FQGNSA in the germline V gene. The CDR3 loop spans 15 amino acids. CDR3 DNA sequence: TGTGCCAGCAGCCCCGACAGGGTTGGGGGTCAGCCCCAGCATTTT. Its translation: CASSPDRVGGQPQHF.

This chain links TRBV19 with TRBJ1-1; weak D call: TRBD1 (6 bases). The V gene's germline CDR1 is LNHDA and CDR2 SQIVND (reference sequence). V lost 5 bases and J 10 bases, leaving 20 bases between the germline ends. The CDR3 has 14 residues. The CDR3: CASSAGATGYSAFF. In DNA form, the CDR3 reads TGTGCCAGTAGTGCAGGGGCGACGGGCTATTCAGCTTTCTTT.